The clone carrying this T cell receptor (beta chain) was detected only a few times. The target antigen is unknown. The second PCR ran roughly 7 to 12 cycles with a sample-barcoded 5' primer and J-beta primers. TCRdb processed the 5' RACE reads anew with MiXCR; each CDR3 protein has one entry. The sample gives around 1,800,000 distinct CDR3 sequences, about two fifths of which show up once; 23% is in the top ten. Per germline, CDR1 SQVTM and CDR2 ANQGSEA. CDR3 length equals 13 residues. After removal of 4 bases from V and 8 bases from J, the junction contained 8 bases not matched to a gene. Roughly 10 milliliters was the volume of peripheral blood drawn from each donor. This sample is drawn from a study of blood T cells in healthy people across ages. Notes on the study in general: Lack of knowledge of donor CMV status possibly confounded expanded clonotype changes.

This receptor was identified in a human donor in good health. The V and J genes are TRBV29-1 and TRBJ1-2; 9 nucleotides match TRBD1. The source material was blood. As DNA, the CDR3 is TGCAGCGTTGTAGTGGTGACAGGGGGAGGCTACACCTTC. This translates into CSVVVVTGGGYTF.